This T cell receptor (beta chain) is drawn from a study of blood T cells in healthy people across ages. The length of the CDR3 is 15 residues. Germline V lookup: CDR1 SEHNR, CDR2 FQNEAQ (reference sequence). A second about 6 to 12 cycle PCR used barcoded and J-beta primers. TCRdb used MiXCR to reprocess the 5' RACE reads, holding one entry per CDR3 protein. The profile covers about 1 million distinct CDR3 sequences, with roughly 45% appearing a single time and 18% taken by the ten largest. This chain uses TRBV7-9 with TRBJ2-1; D is unclear. TRBJ2-7 explains the end of the DNA better; the J call may be wrong. The receptor comes from a woman aged 55-69 years in good health. Material: blood. CDR3 sequence (DNA): TGTGCCAGCAGCTTAGTGGGCGGCTCCTACAATGAGCAGTACTTC. Its translation is CASSLVGGSYNEQYF.